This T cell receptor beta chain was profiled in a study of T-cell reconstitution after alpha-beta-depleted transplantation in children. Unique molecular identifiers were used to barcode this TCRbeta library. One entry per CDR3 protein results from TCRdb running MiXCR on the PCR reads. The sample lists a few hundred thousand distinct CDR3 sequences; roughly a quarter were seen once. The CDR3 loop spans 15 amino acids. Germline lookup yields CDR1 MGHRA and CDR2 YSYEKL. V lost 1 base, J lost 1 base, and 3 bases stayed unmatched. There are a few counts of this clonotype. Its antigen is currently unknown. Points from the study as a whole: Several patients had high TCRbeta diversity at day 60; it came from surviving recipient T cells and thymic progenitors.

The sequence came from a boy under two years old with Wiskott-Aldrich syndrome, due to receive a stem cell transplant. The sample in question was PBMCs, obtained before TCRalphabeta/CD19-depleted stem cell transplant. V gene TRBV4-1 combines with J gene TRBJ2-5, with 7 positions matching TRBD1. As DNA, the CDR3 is TGCGCCAGCAGCCAAGTGGGACAGCTCCAAGAGACCCAGTACTTC. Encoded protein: CASSQVGQLQETQYF.